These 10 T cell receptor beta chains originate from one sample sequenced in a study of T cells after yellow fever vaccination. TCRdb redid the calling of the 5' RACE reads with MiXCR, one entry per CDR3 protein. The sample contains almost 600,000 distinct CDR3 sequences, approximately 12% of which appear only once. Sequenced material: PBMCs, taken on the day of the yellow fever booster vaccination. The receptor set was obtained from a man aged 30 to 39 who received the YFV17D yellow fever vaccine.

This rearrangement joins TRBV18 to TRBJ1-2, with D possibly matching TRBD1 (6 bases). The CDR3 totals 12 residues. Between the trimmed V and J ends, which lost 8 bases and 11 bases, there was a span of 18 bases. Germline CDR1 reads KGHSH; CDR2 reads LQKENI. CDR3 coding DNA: TGTGCCAGCGAAACAGGGACGGAAGGTTACACCTTC. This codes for CASETGTEGYTF.

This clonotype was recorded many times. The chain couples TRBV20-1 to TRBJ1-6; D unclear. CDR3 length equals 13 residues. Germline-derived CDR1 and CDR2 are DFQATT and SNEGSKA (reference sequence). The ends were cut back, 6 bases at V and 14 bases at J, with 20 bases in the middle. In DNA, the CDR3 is TGCAGTGCCAACCCCGTTCGAGTGGGGTCCCTCCACTTT. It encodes CSANPVRVGSLHF.

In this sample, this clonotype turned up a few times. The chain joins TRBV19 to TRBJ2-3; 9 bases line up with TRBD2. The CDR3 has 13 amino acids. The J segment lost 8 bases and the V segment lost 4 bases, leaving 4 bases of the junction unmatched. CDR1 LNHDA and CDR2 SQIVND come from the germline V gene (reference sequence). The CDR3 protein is CASSSGRAGTQYF. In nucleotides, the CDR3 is TGTGCCAGTAGTAGCGGGAGGGCGGGTACGCAGTATTTT.

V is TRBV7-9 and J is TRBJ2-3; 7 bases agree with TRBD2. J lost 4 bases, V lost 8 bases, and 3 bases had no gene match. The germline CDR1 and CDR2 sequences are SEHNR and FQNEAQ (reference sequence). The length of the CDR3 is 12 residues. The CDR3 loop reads CASGGVSDTQYF. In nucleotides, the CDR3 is TGTGCCAGCGGGGGGGTGTCAGATACGCAGTATTTT.

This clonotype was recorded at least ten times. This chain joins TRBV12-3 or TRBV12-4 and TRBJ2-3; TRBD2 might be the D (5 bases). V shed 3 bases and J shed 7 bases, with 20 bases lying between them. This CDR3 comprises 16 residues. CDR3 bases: TGTGCCAGCAGTTTCCTTGGTGCCAGCGGCATAAATACGCAGTATTTT. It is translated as CASSFLGASGINTQYF.

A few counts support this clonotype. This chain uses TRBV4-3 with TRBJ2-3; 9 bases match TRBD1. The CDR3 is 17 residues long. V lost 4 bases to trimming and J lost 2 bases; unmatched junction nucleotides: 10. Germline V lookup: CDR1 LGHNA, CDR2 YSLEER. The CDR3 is CASSRRTGAGTTDTQYF. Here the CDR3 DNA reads TGCGCCAGCAGCCGCCGGACAGGGGCGGGCACCACAGATACGCAGTATTTT.

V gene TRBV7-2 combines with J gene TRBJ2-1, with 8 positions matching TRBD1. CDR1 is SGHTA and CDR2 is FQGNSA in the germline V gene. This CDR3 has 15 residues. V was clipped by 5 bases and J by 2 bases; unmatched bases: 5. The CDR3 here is CASSLTGATYNEQFF. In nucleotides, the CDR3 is TGTGCCAGCAGCCTGACAGGGGCCACCTACAATGAGCAGTTCTTC.

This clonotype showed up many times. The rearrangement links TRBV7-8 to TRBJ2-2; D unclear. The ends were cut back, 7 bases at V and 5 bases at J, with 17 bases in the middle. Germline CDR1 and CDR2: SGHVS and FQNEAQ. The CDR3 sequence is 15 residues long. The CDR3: CASKLPRTRTGELFF. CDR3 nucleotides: TGTGCCAGCAAACTTCCCAGGACGCGGACCGGGGAGCTGTTTTTT.

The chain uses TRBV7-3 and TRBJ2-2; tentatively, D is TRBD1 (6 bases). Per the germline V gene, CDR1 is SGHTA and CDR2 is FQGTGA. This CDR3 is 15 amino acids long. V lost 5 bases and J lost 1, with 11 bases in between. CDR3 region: CASSLGQQNTGELFF. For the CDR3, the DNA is TGTGCCAGCAGCCTCGGACAGCAGAACACCGGGGAGCTGTTTTTT. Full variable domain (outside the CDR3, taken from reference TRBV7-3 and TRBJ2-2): GAGVSQTPSNKVTEKGKYVELRCDPISGHTALYWYRQSLGQGPEFLIYFQGTGAADDSGLPNDRFFAVRPEGSVSTLKIQRTERGDSAVYLCASSLGQQNTGELFFGEGSRLTVL.

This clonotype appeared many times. CDR3: CASSLAIWETQYF. CDR3 nucleotide sequence: TGTGCCAGCAGTTTGGCTATCTGGGAGACCCAGTACTTC. The chain links TRBV12-3 or TRBV12-4 to TRBJ2-5; D is unresolved. The CDR3 has 13 residues. Deletions cut 3 bases from V and 5 bases from J, with 10 bases between.